One and the same sample provided the 14 T cell receptor beta chains below, sequenced in a study of long-term antiretroviral therapy in people with HIV. Sequencing relied on immunoSEQ assay v3.0, run at survey level. TCRdb's table, derived via immunoSEQ multiplex PCR, lists solely in-frame clones and lacks some. Here the sample spans 20,000 to 30,000 clones, about four fifths being singletons. The sequencing here drew on unsorted PBMCs, taken 0.7 years before starting antiretroviral therapy. The receptors here all came from a man aged 25 to 40 with HIV.

The genes are TRBV5-4 and TRBJ2-4; tentative D call: TRBD2 (5 bases). With 4 bases removed from V and 8 bases from J, the gap between germline ends came to 16 bases. This CDR3 spans 14 amino acids. CDR1 is SGHNT and CDR2 is YYREEE in the germline V gene (reference sequence). The CDR3 DNA reads as TGTGCCAGCAGCAGGGCGGGCGCCGGGGACATTCAGTACTTC. As protein: CASSRAGAGDIQYF.

The V call is TRBV18, the J call TRBJ2-7; TRBD2 is a possible D gene (6 bases). The V end lost 3 bases, the J end lost 5 bases, and 20 bases lay between the germline ends. Looked up from germline, CDR1 is KGHSH and CDR2 is LQKENI. The CDR3 is 16 amino acids. The CDR3 DNA follows: TGTGCCAGCTCACCGACCAGGGCGGGGCGTCGGAACGAGCAGTACTTC. It specifies CASSPTRAGRRNEQYF.

The chain links TRBV6-1 to TRBJ2-7; D gene ambiguous. Germline loops: CDR1 MNHNS, CDR2 SASEGT. V shed 3 bases and J shed 5 bases, with 14 bases lying between them. The CDR3 is 14 amino acids. The CDR3 nucleotides are TGTGCCAGCAGTGATGAATTCGAGGTTGACGAGCAGTACTTC. Its protein is CASSDEFEVDEQYF.

The count of this clone is one. The chain is built from TRBV30 and TRBJ2-3, with D uncertain. Trimming cost V 3 bases and J 2 bases, with 15 bases left between them. Germline V lookup: CDR1 GTSNPN, CDR2 SVGIG (reference sequence). The CDR3 totals 15 residues. CDR3 DNA sequence: TGTGCCTGGAGCGGTTGGGATTTACCCACAGATACGCAGTATTTT. It specifies CAWSGWDLPTDTQYF.

V usage is TRBV2 and J usage is TRBJ1-1, with 9 nucleotides matching TRBD1. Germline lookup yields CDR1 SNHLY and CDR2 FYNNEI. Losses at the gene ends were 6 bases for V and 7 bases for J; bases not matched to a gene: 6. The CDR3 totals 13 residues. CDR3 nucleotide sequence: TGTGCCAGCAGGGCCCGGACAGGGGATGAAGCTTTCTTT. Its translation is CASRARTGDEAFF.

CDR3 nucleotide sequence: TGCGCCAGCAGTGAGTCTCTTGGAGTCAAGGATGGCTACACCTTC. It is translated as CASSESLGVKDGYTF. V is TRBV10-1 and J is TRBJ1-2; D is undetermined. V lost 0 bases to trimming and J lost 6 bases, with 14 bases between them. The CDR3 consists of 15 residues. Germline CDR1 is WNHNN and CDR2 is SYGVQD (reference sequence).

The chain uses TRBV10-1 and TRBJ2-7; unclear D gene. The CDR3 has 12 amino acids. Germline CDR1 is WNHNN and CDR2 is SYGVQD (reference sequence). V lost 4 bases and J 1 base, leaving 5 bases between the germline ends. The CDR3 spells CASSVHSYEQYF. The CDR3 coding sequence is TGCGCCAGCAGTGTGCATTCCTACGAGCAGTACTTC.

This clone was detected only once. The V call is TRBV18, the J call TRBJ2-7; TRBD1 might be the D (8 bases). Per germline, CDR1 KGHSH and CDR2 LQKENI. The CDR3 extends over 14 amino acids. V was cut by 6 bases and J by 4 bases, with 16 bases left in between. The CDR3 loop reads CASSPTGEGYEQYF. Written as DNA, the CDR3 is TGTGCCAGCTCGCCGACAGGGGAGGGGTACGAGCAGTACTTC.

The chain is built from TRBV5-4 and TRBJ2-7, with 7 positions matching TRBD1. With V trimmed by 0 bases and J by 3 bases, 3 bases remained unmatched. Germline loops: CDR1 SGHNT, CDR2 YYREEE (reference sequence). The CDR3 length is 14 residues. The chain's CDR3 is CASSLGQGFYEQYF. The CDR3 nucleotides read TGTGCCAGCAGCTTGGGACAGGGTTTCTACGAGCAGTACTTC.

The gene calls are TRBV6-6 and TRBJ2-7; D is possibly TRBD1 or TRBD2 (6 bases each). Trimming shortened V by 5 bases and J by 7 bases, and 15 bases separated the two germline ends. Germline-derived CDR1 and CDR2 are MNHNY and SVGAGI (reference sequence). There are 13 residues in the CDR3. The CDR3 reads CASSPTRGLEQYF. The CDR3 nucleotides read TGTGCCAGCAGTCCGACTAGGGGGTTGGAGCAGTACTTC.

J is TRBJ1-5 and V is TRBV6-5; no reliable D call. V was shortened by 0 bases and J by 8 bases, with 8 bases between the two germline ends. Germline V gives CDR1 MNHEY, CDR2 SVGAGI. The CDR3 runs 13 residues. CDR3 protein: CASSYSIGKPQHF. Written as DNA, the CDR3 is TGTGCCAGCAGTTACTCGATCGGTAAGCCCCAGCATTTT.

The chain has TRBV19 and TRBJ2-2; D might be TRBD1 (6 bases). Germline assignment: CDR1 LNHDA and CDR2 SQIVND (reference sequence). This CDR3 is built from 16 residues. V lost 7 bases and J lost 6, with 21 bases in between. CDR3 sequence (DNA): TGTGCCAGTATGGTGTCAGGGGTTTTATCGGCCGGGGAGCTGTTTTTT. Protein: CASMVSGVLSAGELFF.

This clone showed up just a few times. The V call is TRBV5-4, the J call TRBJ2-5; D might be TRBD1 or TRBD2, each matching 5 bases. CDR3 length: 12 residues. V was trimmed by 4 bases and J by 5 bases, leaving 9 bases between them. From germline, CDR1 is SGHNT and CDR2 YYREEE (reference sequence). The CDR3 DNA follows: TGTGCCAGCAGCCGGGGCGGGGAGACCCAGTACTTC. The encoded protein is CASSRGGETQYF.

This clone occurred a few times. V usage is TRBV18 and J usage is TRBJ1-2; D is possibly TRBD1 (5 bases). CDR1 KGHSH and CDR2 LQKENI come from the germline V gene. CDR3 length equals 12 residues. The V end was cut by 6 bases, the J end by 8 bases, with 13 bases between. The DNA of the CDR3 is TGTGCCAGCTCCCCGAGGACAACGGGCTACACCTTC. Amino acid sequence: CASSPRTTGYTF.